Below, 17 T cell receptor beta chains from the same sample are listed, as sequenced in a study of T cells after yellow fever vaccination. TCRdb re-derived calls from the 5' RACE reads in MiXCR, one entry per CDR3 protein. The table lists approximately 510,000 distinct CDR3 sequences, 21% of them singletons. The source material was PBMCs, sampled 21 days after the first yellow fever vaccination. These receptors came from a man aged 18-30 years who received the YFV17D yellow fever vaccine.

This clonotype was seen only a few times. The gene calls are TRBV6-6 and TRBJ1-2, with a possible D match to TRBD1 (5 bases). Germline V gives CDR1 MNHNY, CDR2 SVGAGI (reference sequence). The V and J ends lost 8 bases and 8 bases respectively, with 12 bases between them. This CDR3 is built from 11 residues. CDR3 loop: CASFFGGGYTF. The CDR3 nucleotides read TGTGCCAGCTTTTTCGGGGGAGGCTACACCTTC.

This clonotype was counted only a few times. The rearrangement uses TRBV12-3 or TRBV12-4 and TRBJ1-6; TRBD1 matches at 8 bases. CDR3 length: 15 residues. Losses at the gene ends were 5 bases for V and 8 bases for J; bases not matched to a gene: 8. CDR3: CASSLWTGIYSPLHF. CDR3 in DNA: TGTGCCAGCAGTCTATGGACAGGGATTTATTCACCCCTCCACTTT.

The table lists this clonotype with a few counts. V and J are TRBV2 and TRBJ1-1; no clear D gene. The CDR3 extends over 16 amino acids. The V and J ends lost 6 bases and 0 bases respectively, with 17 bases between them. Germline V gene sequence: CDR1 SNHLY, CDR2 FYNNEI. The CDR3 bases are TGTGCCAGCAGGGTCGAACGGACTCGCCTGAACACTGAAGCTTTCTTT. Protein product: CASRVERTRLNTEAFF.

This clonotype was detected ten times or more. J is TRBJ2-5 and V is TRBV12-3 or TRBV12-4; either TRBD1 or TRBD2 may supply D (5 bases each). The V and J ends lost 6 bases and 1 base respectively, with 12 bases between them. There are 14 residues in the CDR3. This CDR3 reads CASRPGTSQETQYF. CDR3 DNA: TGTGCCAGCAGGCCCGGGACGTCCCAAGAGACCCAGTACTTC.

This clonotype appeared a few times. J is TRBJ1-6 and V is TRBV20-1, with D possibly TRBD1 on 5 matching bases. The CDR3 consists of 12 residues. Germline values: CDR1 DFQATT, CDR2 SNEGSKA (reference sequence). V was cut by 3 bases and J by 13 bases, with 13 bases left in between. The chain's CDR3 is CSARPQGAPLHF. The CDR3 bases are TGCAGTGCTAGGCCTCAGGGTGCGCCCCTCCACTTT.

This clonotype was picked up a small number of times. The chain employs TRBV14 and TRBJ2-3; D not resolved. Germline lookup yields CDR1 SGHDN and CDR2 FVKESK. Between the trimmed V and J ends, which lost 4 bases and 4 bases, there was a span of 12 bases. The CDR3 spans 14 residues. CDR3 nucleotide sequence: TGTGCCAGCAGCCCAAGAGTCAGGTCAGATACGCAGTATTTT. Translation: CASSPRVRSDTQYF.

The V gene is TRBV20-1, the J gene TRBJ2-1, with 10 bases aligning to TRBD2. V lost 5 bases and J lost 9; bases outside the gene matches: 10. This CDR3 is built from 14 residues. CDR1 and CDR2 from the germline V gene are DFQATT and SNEGSKA (reference sequence). Written as DNA, the CDR3 is TGCAGTGCTTCCTCAGCGGGGGGGCCGAGTGAGCAGTTCTTC. Its protein is CSASSAGGPSEQFF.

This clonotype was observed a few times. The chain joins TRBV5-1 to TRBJ2-7; D is possibly TRBD1 (6 bases). The V end was cut by 0 bases, the J end by 7 bases, with 17 bases between. Looked up from germline, CDR1 is SGHRS and CDR2 is YFSETQ. This CDR3 has 15 amino acids. CDR3 sequence reads: CASSLGWDTLREQYF. In DNA form, the CDR3 reads TGCGCCAGCAGCTTGGGTTGGGACACCCTACGAGAGCAGTACTTC.

This clonotype was recorded a few times. The V call is TRBV5-5, the J call TRBJ1-5; D ambiguous. The V gene's germline CDR1 is SGHKS and CDR2 YYEKEE (reference sequence). The germline V and J ends were trimmed by 4 bases and 6 bases, with 11 bases remaining between them. The CDR3 is made up of 13 amino acids. Written as DNA, the CDR3 is TGTGCCAGCAGCCTAACGATGGGTCAGCCCCAGCATTTT. It is translated as CASSLTMGQPQHF. The variable domain in full, completed from reference TRBV5-5 and TRBJ1-5, reads DAGVTQSPTHLIKTRGQQVTLRCSPISGHKSVSWYQQVLGQGPQFIFQYYEKEERGRGNFPDRFSARQFPNYSSELNVNALLLGDSALYLCASSLTMGQPQHFGDGTRLSIL.

Many counts were recorded for this clonotype. The rearrangement uses TRBV6-4 and TRBJ2-1; D might be TRBD1 (5 bases). V was clipped by 2 bases and J by 2 bases, with 13 bases between them. Germline V gives CDR1 MRHNA, CDR2 SNTAGT. This CDR3 spans 16 amino acids. The CDR3: CASSDDDRAPYNEQFF. CDR3 coding DNA: TGTGCCAGCAGTGACGACGACAGAGCTCCCTACAATGAGCAGTTCTTC.

The chain combines TRBV7-9 with TRBJ2-1, with 8 bases fitting TRBD2. The CDR3 loop spans 17 amino acids. Per the germline V gene, CDR1 is SEHNR and CDR2 is FQNEAQ (reference sequence). The V and J ends lost 5 bases and 0 bases, in that order; junction bases with no gene match: 9. The CDR3: CASSPGLEALSYNEQFF. The CDR3 nucleotides read TGTGCCAGCAGCCCGGGACTAGAGGCCCTCTCCTACAATGAGCAGTTCTTC. The complete variable domain, with remaining parts taken from reference TRBV7-9 and TRBJ2-1, reads DTGVSQNPRHKITKRGQNVTFRCDPISEHNRLYWYRQTLGQGPEFLTYFQNEAQLEKSRLLSDRFSAERPKGSFSTLEIQRTEQGDSAMYLCASSPGLEALSYNEQFFGPGTRLTVL.

This clonotype was seen a handful of times. This rearrangement joins TRBV6-5 to TRBJ2-2; D assignment may be TRBD1 or TRBD2 (6 bases each). Germline CDR1 reads MNHEY; CDR2 reads SVGAGI. The CDR3 consists of 17 residues. Deletions cut 2 bases from V and 6 bases from J, with 19 bases between. CDR3 protein: CASSYTTTGAFAGELFF. Here the CDR3 DNA reads TGTGCCAGCAGTTACACAACCACGGGGGCATTCGCCGGGGAGCTGTTTTTT.

This clonotype has more than one count but fewer than ten. The chain uses TRBV5-1 and TRBJ2-7, with no clear D. The V gene's germline CDR1 is SGHRS and CDR2 YFSETQ. The V end lost 2 bases, the J end lost 3 bases, and 15 bases lay between the germline ends. The CDR3 has 15 amino acids. As DNA, the CDR3 is TGCGCCAGCAGCTTTTCGTTAGGCCGGATCTACGAGCAGTACTTC. Translation: CASSFSLGRIYEQYF.

This clonotype turned up a few times. The rearrangement uses TRBV6-1 and TRBJ1-2; 9 bases are a match to TRBD1. V lost 8 bases and J lost 0; bases outside the gene matches: 1. The germline V gene encodes CDR1 MNHNS and CDR2 SASEGT. This CDR3 is 13 amino acids long. This CDR3 is CASGTGPNYGYTF. CDR3 nucleotide sequence: TGTGCCAGCGGGACAGGGCCTAACTATGGCTACACCTTC.

This clonotype was recorded at least ten times. This chain connects TRBV29-1 to TRBJ1-1, with 8 bases lining up with TRBD1. This CDR3 region has 13 residues. The germline CDR1 and CDR2 sequences are SQVTM and ANQGSEA. The V and J ends lost 7 bases and 1 base, in that order; junction bases with no gene match: 5. The CDR3 sequence: CSASGQENTEAFF. CDR3 in DNA: TGCAGCGCGTCGGGACAGGAGAACACTGAAGCTTTCTTT.

This clonotype has just a few counts. The genes are TRBV27 and TRBJ1-1; D is possibly TRBD1 (6 bases). Trimming took off 3 bases at V and 4 bases at J, with 12 bases between the two ends. The CDR3 extends over 14 amino acids. Germline V gives CDR1 MNHEY, CDR2 SMNVEV (reference sequence). CDR3 DNA: TGTGCCAGCAGTTTTGGGGGGCTAGGCACTGAAGCTTTCTTT. It codes for CASSFGGLGTEAFF.

This chain uses TRBV29-1 with TRBJ1-2; D unresolved. The V gene lost 1 base and the J gene lost 4 bases, with 19 bases spanning the gap. There are 16 residues in the CDR3. CDR1 is SQVTM, CDR2 ANQGSEA, per germline. For the CDR3, the DNA is TGCAGCGTTGAAGGTCTGGTTGGGAAACTGGGCTATGGCTACACCTTC. Encoded protein: CSVEGLVGKLGYGYTF.